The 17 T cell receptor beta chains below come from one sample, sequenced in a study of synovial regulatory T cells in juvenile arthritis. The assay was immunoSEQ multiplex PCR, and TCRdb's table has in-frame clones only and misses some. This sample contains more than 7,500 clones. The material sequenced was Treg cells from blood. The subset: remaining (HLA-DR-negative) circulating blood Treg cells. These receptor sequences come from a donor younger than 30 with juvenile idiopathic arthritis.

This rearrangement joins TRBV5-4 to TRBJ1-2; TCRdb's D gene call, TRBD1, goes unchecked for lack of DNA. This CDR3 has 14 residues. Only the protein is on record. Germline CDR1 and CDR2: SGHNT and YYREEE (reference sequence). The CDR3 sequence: CASSLGQGLYGYTF. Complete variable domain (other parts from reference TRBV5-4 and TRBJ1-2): ETGVTQSPTHLIKTRGQQVTLRCSSQSGHNTVSWYQQALGQGPQFIFQYYREEENGRGNFPPRFSGLQFPNYSSELNVNALELDDSALYLCASSLGQGLYGYTFGSGTRLTVV.

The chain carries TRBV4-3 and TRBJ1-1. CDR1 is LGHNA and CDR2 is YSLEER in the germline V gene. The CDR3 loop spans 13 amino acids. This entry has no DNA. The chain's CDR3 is CASSQVEGTEAFF.

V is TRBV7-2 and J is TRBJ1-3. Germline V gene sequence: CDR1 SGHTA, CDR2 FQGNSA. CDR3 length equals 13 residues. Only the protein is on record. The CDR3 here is CASSLVSGNTIYF. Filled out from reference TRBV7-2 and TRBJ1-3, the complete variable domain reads GAGVSQSPSNKVTEKGKDVELRCDPISGHTALYWYRQSLGQGLEFLIYFQGNSAPDKSGLPSDRFSAERTGGSVSTLTIQRTQQEDSAVYLCASSLVSGNTIYFGEGSWLTVV.

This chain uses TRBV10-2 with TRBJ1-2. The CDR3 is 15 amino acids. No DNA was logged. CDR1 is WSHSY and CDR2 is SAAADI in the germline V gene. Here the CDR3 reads CASSLFRDPGIGYTF.

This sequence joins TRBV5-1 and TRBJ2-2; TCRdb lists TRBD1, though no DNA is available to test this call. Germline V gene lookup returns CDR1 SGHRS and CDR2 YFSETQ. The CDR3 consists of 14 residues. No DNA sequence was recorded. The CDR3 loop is CASNRQTNTGELFF. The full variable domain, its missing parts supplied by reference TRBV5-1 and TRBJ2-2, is KAGVTQTPRYLIKTRGQQVTLSCSPISGHRSVSWYQQTPGQGLQFLFEYFSETQRNKGNFPGRFSGRQFSNSRSEMNVSTLELGDSALYLCASNRQTNTGELFFGEGSRLTVL.

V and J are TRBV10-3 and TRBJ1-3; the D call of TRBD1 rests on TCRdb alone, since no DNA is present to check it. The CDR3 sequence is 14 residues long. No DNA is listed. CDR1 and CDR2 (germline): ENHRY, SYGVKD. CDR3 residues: CAIRTTGKGNTIYF.

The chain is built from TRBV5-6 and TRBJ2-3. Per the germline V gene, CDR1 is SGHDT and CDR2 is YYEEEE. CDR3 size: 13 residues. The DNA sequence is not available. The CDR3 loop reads CASSLRSTRNLYF.

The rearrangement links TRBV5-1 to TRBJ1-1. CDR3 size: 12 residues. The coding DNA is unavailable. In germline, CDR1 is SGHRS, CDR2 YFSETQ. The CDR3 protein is CASSWGGIEAFF.

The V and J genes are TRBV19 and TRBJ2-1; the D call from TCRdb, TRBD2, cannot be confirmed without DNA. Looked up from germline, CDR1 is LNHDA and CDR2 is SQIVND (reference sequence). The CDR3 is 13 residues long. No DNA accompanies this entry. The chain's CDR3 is CASSSGGKNEQFF. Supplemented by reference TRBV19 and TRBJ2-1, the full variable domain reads DGGITQSPKYLFRKEGQNVTLSCEQNLNHDAMYWYRQDPGQGLRLIYYSQIVNDFQKGDIAEGYSVSREKKESFPLTVTSAQKNPTAFYLCASSSGGKNEQFFGPGTRLTVL.

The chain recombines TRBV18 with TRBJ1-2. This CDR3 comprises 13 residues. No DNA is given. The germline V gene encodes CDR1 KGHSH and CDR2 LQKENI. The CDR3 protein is CASSLQEGYGYTF.

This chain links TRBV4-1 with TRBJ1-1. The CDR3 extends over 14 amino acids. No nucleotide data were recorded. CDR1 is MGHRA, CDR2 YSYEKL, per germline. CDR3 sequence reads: CASSQDPGSTEAFF.

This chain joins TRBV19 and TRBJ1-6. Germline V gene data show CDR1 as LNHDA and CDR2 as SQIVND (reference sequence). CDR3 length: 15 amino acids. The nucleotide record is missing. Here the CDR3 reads CASSIGSVGNSPLHF.

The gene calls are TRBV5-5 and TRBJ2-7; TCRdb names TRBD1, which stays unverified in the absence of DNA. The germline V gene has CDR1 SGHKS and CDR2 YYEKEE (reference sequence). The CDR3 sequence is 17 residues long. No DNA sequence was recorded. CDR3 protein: CASSSTQFPGQGGTSYF.

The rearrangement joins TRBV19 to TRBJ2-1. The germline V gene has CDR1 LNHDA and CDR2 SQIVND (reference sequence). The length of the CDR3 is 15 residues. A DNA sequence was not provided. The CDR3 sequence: CASSRGPRPYNEQFF.

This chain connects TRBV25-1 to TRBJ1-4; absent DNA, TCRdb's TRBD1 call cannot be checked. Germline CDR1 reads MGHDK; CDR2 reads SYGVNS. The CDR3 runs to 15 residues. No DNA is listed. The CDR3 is CASSEAGLPNEKLFF.

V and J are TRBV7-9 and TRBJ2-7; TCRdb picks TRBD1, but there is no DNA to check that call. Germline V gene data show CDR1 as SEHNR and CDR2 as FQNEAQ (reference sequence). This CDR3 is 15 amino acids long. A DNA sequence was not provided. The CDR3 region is CASSSYRGPVYEQYF.

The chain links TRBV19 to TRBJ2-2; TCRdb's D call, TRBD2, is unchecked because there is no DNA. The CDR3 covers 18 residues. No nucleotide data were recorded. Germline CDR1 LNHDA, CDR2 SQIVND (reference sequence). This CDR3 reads CASSIARVIGANTGELFF.